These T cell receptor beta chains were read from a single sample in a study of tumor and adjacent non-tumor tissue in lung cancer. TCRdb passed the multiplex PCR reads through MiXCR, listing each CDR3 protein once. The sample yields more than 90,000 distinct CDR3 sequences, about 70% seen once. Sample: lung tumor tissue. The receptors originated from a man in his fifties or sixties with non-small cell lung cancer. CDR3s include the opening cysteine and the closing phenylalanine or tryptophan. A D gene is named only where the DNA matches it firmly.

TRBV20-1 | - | CSAGGTSNQPQHF
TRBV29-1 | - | CSAEGRGYGYTF
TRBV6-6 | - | CASSRNSVQGSNQPQHF
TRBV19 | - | CASGTGTTYQETQYF
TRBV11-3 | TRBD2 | CASSCQTSRSSYNEQFF
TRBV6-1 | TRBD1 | CASSELGTGRRTGAFF
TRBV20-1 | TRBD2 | CSAARDYDEQCF
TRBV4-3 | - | CASSQDGAAGPGLGENIQYF
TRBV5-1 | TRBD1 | CASSLGTGSYEQFF
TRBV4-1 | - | CASSQAGMAGYEQYF
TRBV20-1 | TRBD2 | CSATSPWEGLADTQYF
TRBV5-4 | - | CASSLVGLAYNEQFF
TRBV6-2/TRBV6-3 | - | CVSSSNSEQFF
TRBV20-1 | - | CSASYQNEQIF
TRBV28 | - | CASRGSLAKSIQYF
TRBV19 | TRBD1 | CASSTRDSQTLYGYTF
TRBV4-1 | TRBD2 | CASSQALAGAGEETQYF
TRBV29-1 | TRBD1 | CGVRQGDQPQHF
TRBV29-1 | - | CNVGGQPNYGYTF
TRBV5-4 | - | CASSLALANNEQFF
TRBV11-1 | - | CVSSLSAGGTEALF
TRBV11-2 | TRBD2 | CASSLSGGHQETQYF
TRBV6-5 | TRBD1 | CASSSTGGGNIQYF
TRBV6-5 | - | CAISYSQGTDTRYF
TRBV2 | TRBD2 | CASSPLAGGGETQYF
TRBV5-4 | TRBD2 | CASSSPIPGLAGVEQFF
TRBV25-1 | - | CASSGYRADTQYF
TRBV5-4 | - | CASSFPQGYEQFF
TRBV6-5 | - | CASRQGQPSADTQYF
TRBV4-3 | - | CASSQDLSVGNEQFF
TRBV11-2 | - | CASSQHRGMRDEQLF
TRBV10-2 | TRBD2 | CASSGRLALAKNIQYF
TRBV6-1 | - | CASSEGDFDKNIQYF
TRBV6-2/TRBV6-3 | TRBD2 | CASSIGLAYERYF
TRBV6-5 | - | CASRPPGGNPPLRF
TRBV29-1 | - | CSVEVGLVGNKQFF
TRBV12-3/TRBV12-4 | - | CASSPDRVLSGANVLSF
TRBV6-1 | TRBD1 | CAYSIGQGANSPLHF
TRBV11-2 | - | CASSTRLEGNEQFF
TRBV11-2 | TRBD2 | CASSLIPGGGKETQYF
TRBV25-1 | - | CASSEDTGLNEKLFF
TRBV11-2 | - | CTSKGAANEKLFF
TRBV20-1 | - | CSARGATLAILSGEQYF
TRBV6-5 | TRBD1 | CASNGTGRFSYKQYF
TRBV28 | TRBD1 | CASSIQGTRQETQYF
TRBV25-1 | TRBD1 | CASSDIQGSGYYEQYF
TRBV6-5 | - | CASSYVTGNYERHF
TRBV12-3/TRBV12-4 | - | CASTFWDTQYF
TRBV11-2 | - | CASSNRTFTATQCF
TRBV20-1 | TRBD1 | CSASGTGGASYNEQFF
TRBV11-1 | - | CDSSTAGGPSEAFF
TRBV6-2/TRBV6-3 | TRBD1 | CASSLGQGTEAFF
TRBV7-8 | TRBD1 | CASSTNIGTGEETQYF
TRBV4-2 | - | CTSSRVRAQLGEPQHF
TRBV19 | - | CASSTLAPDYNEQFF